Described below is a single TCR beta chain sequence and its context. Its antigen is currently unknown. These data originate in a study of cytomegalovirus exposure and HLA in healthy donors. Study results and caveats: About 90% or about 30% of the time was how often most TCR beta V segments were productive, according to an earlier analysis.

The PCR employed 60 Vbeta primers together with 13 Jbeta primers. Profiled with immunoSEQ multiplex PCR; TCRdb holds only in-frame clones, not every one. The table has 130,000 or so clones, 74% seen once; the top ten hold roughly 4.5%. CDR3 length: 15 amino acids. This TCR was sampled from a man between 18 and 35 years old in good health and CMV-seropositive. The V gene is TRBV21-1, the J gene TRBJ1-1. TRBV21-1 is labeled a pseudogene. What was sequenced was PBMCs. The CDR3: CASSKVRGGITEAFF. The CDR3 nucleotides are TGTGCCAGCAGCAAAGTACGGGGGGGCATCACTGAAGCTTTCTTT.